This T cell receptor (beta chain) was identified in a study of shared clonotypes between healthy human individuals. About the study: The composition of the donors was two women and a few men aged 18 to 49.

This clone has a single count. The sample has other DNA sequences that encode this CDR3 too. It was into CD45RA+ naive and CD45RA-negative memory subsets that the CD4+ cells were split. Template for every sorted-subset replicate PCR totaled about 0.2 ug DNA, roughly 30,000 T cell genomes. The data were produced by immunoSEQ multiplex PCR, yet TCRdb's version contains in-frame clones alone and is incomplete. The sample consists of some 2,500,000 clones, around 90% of them appearing once. CDR1 is MGHRA, CDR2 YSYEKL, per germline. Trimming removed 4 bases from V and 0 bases from J, with 16 bases in between. This CDR3 region has 16 residues.

The V call is TRBV4-1, the J call TRBJ2-7, with D unresolved. Source material: naive CD4+ T cells from PBMCs. Subset defined: CD45RA+ positively selected. The origin of this receptor is a young man in good health. Some clones in this sample may be carry-over from other donors' samples. The CDR3 nucleotides read TGCGCCAGCAGCCGGGAAGGAACCCTTAGCTCCTACGAGCAGTACTTC. Protein: CASSREGTLSSYEQYF.